The next 26 T cell receptor beta chains were all read from a single sample in a study of blood T cell repertoires in COVID-19. Sequenced by immunoSEQ multiplex PCR; TCRdb stores in-frame clones only, minus some. The top ten hold about 5% of the sample, which has some 320,000 clones, about nine tenths seen once. The sequenced sample consisted of PBMCs or T cells enriched from blood (not recorded which). The origin of the receptors is a man in his sixties who had recovered from COVID-19.

Concerning this clone itself: Other DNA sequences of this sample code for an identical CDR3. This chain connects TRBV9 to TRBJ1-5; D is unresolved. Germline V CDR1 and CDR2: SGDLS, YYNGEE. The CDR3 has 13 amino acids. The germline V and J ends were trimmed by 1 base and 2 bases, with 4 bases remaining between them. The CDR3 DNA reads TGTGCCAGCAGCGTACAGGGCAATCAGCCCCAGCATTTT. Its protein is CASSVQGNQPQHF.

The chain has TRBV5-1 and TRBJ2-5, with D possibly matching TRBD2 (6 bases). The germline V gene encodes CDR1 SGHRS and CDR2 YFSETQ. CDR3 length: 15 residues. Trimming took 1 base from V and 1 from J, leaving 11 bases between them. Here the CDR3 DNA reads TGCGCCAGCAGCTTGTTTCGCGGGGCCCAAGAGACCCAGTACTTC. It codes for CASSLFRGAQETQYF.

This clone was counted a few times. This sequence joins TRBV28 and TRBJ2-7, with D possibly matching TRBD1 (6 bases). V shed 6 bases and J shed 5 bases, with 14 bases lying between them. Germline CDR1 is MDHEN and CDR2 is SYDVKM. The CDR3 loop spans 13 amino acids. CDR3 DNA sequence: TGTGCCAGCAGACCGTTCGAGGGGGACGAGCAGTACTTC. Translating it yields CASRPFEGDEQYF.

The genes are TRBV24-1 and TRBJ1-1; no clear D gene. The V end lost 3 bases, the J end lost 8 bases, and 18 bases lay between the germline ends. The CDR3 spans 15 residues. In germline, CDR1 is KGHDR, CDR2 SFDVKD. The CDR3 nucleotides read TGTGCCACCAGTGATCCAAAGACTGGTCCTCGGGAAGCTTTCTTT. The encoded protein is CATSDPKTGPREAFF.

The chain links TRBV25-1 to TRBJ1-5; maybe TRBD1 (5 bases). With 1 base removed from V and 0 bases from J, the gap between germline ends came to 10 bases. CDR3 size: 16 residues. Germline CDR1 MGHDK, CDR2 SYGVNS. The CDR3 protein is CASSEFGASSNQPQHF. CDR3 bases: TGTGCCAGCAGTGAATTTGGGGCCTCTAGCAATCAGCCCCAGCATTTT.

The chain employs TRBV30 and TRBJ2-1, with 9 bases aligning to TRBD1. V gave up 3 bases and J gave up 7 bases; unmatched junction bases: 13. Germline V gene lookup returns CDR1 GTSNPN and CDR2 SVGIG (reference sequence). There are 16 residues in the CDR3. CDR3 DNA: TGTGCCTGGAGCCTAGGGGACAGGGAAATTTCAAATGAGCAGTTCTTC. It codes for CAWSLGDREISNEQFF.

The chain recombines TRBV10-2 with TRBJ1-5; 7 bases map to TRBD1. CDR1 and CDR2 from the germline V gene are WSHSY and SAAADI. V trimming: 4 bases; J trimming: 9 bases; junction bases outside the gene matches: 9. This CDR3 comprises 14 residues. This CDR3 reads CASSGSRGIGPQHF. The CDR3 DNA sequence: TGCGCCAGCAGTGGCTCCAGGGGGATTGGGCCCCAGCATTTT.

The chain couples TRBV6-4 to TRBJ2-7; 7 bases map to TRBD1. The CDR3 contains 15 residues. Trimming cost V 2 bases and J 3 bases; bases outside gene matches: 7. Germline lookup yields CDR1 MRHNA and CDR2 SNTAGT. The CDR3 loop is CASSDPGTVDYEQYF. CDR3 in DNA: TGTGCCAGCAGTGACCCCGGGACAGTCGACTACGAGCAGTACTTC.

The gene calls are TRBV14 and TRBJ2-5; D uncertain. Per the germline V gene, CDR1 is SGHDN and CDR2 is FVKESK. The CDR3 totals 14 residues. Trimming pared 0 bases from V and 4 bases from J, leaving 9 bases between. CDR3 in DNA: TGTGCCAGCAGCCAAGACCTAGTGAGAGAGACCCAGTACTTC. It specifies CASSQDLVRETQYF.

V usage is TRBV9 and J usage is TRBJ2-5; the D gene is possibly TRBD2 (6 bases). Germline V CDR1 and CDR2: SGDLS, YYNGEE. The CDR3 has 16 amino acids. The ends were cut back, 3 bases at V and 5 bases at J, with 20 bases in the middle. In nucleotides, the CDR3 is TGTGCCAGCAGCGGTGGGGCTAGCGAAACCGGGGAGACCCAGTACTTC. Its protein is CASSGGASETGETQYF.

The V call is TRBV29-1, the J call TRBJ2-3, with 8 bases identical to TRBD1. The CDR3 is 14 amino acids. V gave up 4 bases and J gave up 3 bases; unmatched junction bases: 6. CDR1 is SQVTM and CDR2 is ANQGSEA in the germline V gene. CDR3 amino acids: CSVGPGGSTDTQYF. For the CDR3, the DNA is TGCAGCGTTGGTCCAGGGGGCTCGACAGATACGCAGTATTTT.

V gene TRBV11-2 combines with J gene TRBJ2-7; 8 positions agree with TRBD1. CDR3 length: 15 residues. Germline loops: CDR1 SGHAT, CDR2 FQNNGV. The ends lost 4 bases at V and 0 bases at J; junction bases unmatched: 5. CDR3 sequence (DNA): TGTGCCAGCAGCTCGGGACAGGTGATCTCCTACGAGCAGTACTTC. Its protein product is CASSSGQVISYEQYF.

The rearrangement joins TRBV24-1 to TRBJ2-7, with 7 bases matching TRBD1. CDR1 is KGHDR, CDR2 SFDVKD, per germline. The CDR3 runs 16 residues. V lost 2 bases and J lost 5; bases outside the gene matches: 11. This CDR3 reads CATSDSLYRQGHEQYF. CDR3 nucleotides: TGTGCCACCAGTGATTCCCTATATCGACAGGGCCACGAGCAGTACTTC.

The CDR3 sequence: CATSRGLRGNYGYTF. In DNA form, the CDR3 reads TGTGCCACCAGCAGAGGTTTAAGAGGGAACTATGGCTACACCTTC. The chain combines TRBV15 with TRBJ1-2; D ambiguous. V lost 1 base and J lost 2, with 11 bases in between. The CDR3 totals 15 residues. Germline V lookup: CDR1 LNHNV, CDR2 YYDKDF (reference sequence).

This clone was picked up one time. The genes are TRBV7-2 and TRBJ2-3; TRBD2 matches at 9 bases. CDR3 length equals 16 residues. Trimming cost V 1 base and J 5 bases; bases outside gene matches: 7. In germline, CDR1 is SGHTA, CDR2 FQGNSA. The CDR3 protein is CASSLGGGRAEDTQYF. The CDR3 DNA reads as TGTGCCAGCAGCTTAGGAGGCGGGAGGGCAGAAGATACGCAGTATTTT.

The chain couples TRBV24-1 to TRBJ1-4; D possibly corresponds to TRBD1 (6 bases). The CDR3 consists of 15 residues. V dropped 4 bases and J dropped 7 bases, with 15 bases sitting between them. The germline V gene has CDR1 KGHDR and CDR2 SFDVKD. The chain's CDR3 is CATSESGGSGEKLFF. Written as DNA, the CDR3 is TGTGCCACCAGTGAATCGGGGGGCTCTGGTGAAAAACTGTTTTTT.

The chain uses TRBV29-1 and TRBJ1-1, with a possible D match to TRBD1 (5 bases). CDR1 SQVTM and CDR2 ANQGSEA come from the germline V gene. This CDR3 is built from 14 residues. V lost 7 bases to trimming and J lost 5 bases, with 20 bases between them. The DNA for the CDR3 is TGCAGCGCCAGGAGGGACTCCCGGGATACTGAAGCTTTCTTT. Translating gives CSARRDSRDTEAFF.

V and J are TRBV24-1 and TRBJ2-5, with 7 bases aligning to TRBD2. The germline V gene encodes CDR1 KGHDR and CDR2 SFDVKD. V was pared by 5 bases and J by 2 bases, with 19 bases of the junction left unmatched. This CDR3 contains 19 residues. CDR3 DNA: TGTGCCACCAGTGCCAATGGGGCTAGCGGTATCAGGAAACAAGAGACCCAGTACTTC. Translation: CATSANGASGIRKQETQYF.

As regards this clone: The junction differs from germline at one of its ends, possibly a read error. The genes are TRBV7-7 and TRBJ2-5; no definite D call. Germline values: CDR1 SSHAT, CDR2 FNYEAQ (reference sequence). The CDR3 spans 15 residues. CDR3 protein: CASSLVHSQQETQYF. In DNA form, the CDR3 reads TGTGCTAGCAGCTTAGTTCACAGCCAACAAGAGACCCAGTACTTC.

The chain carries TRBV9 and TRBJ2-2; 10 positions match TRBD1. There are 16 residues in the CDR3. Per germline, CDR1 SGDLS and CDR2 YYNGEE. V lost 4 bases, J lost 4 bases, and 7 bases stayed unmatched. The chain's CDR3 is CASSLWDRGSTGELFF. In nucleotides, the CDR3 is TGTGCCAGCAGCCTCTGGGACAGGGGAAGCACCGGGGAGCTGTTTTTT. The complete variable domain, with remaining parts taken from reference TRBV9 and TRBJ2-2, reads DSGVTQTPKHLITATGQRVTLRCSPRSGDLSVYWYQQSLDQGLQFLIQYYNGEERAKGNILERFSAQQFPDLHSELNLSSLELGDSALYFCASSLWDRGSTGELFFGEGSRLTVL.

This chain uses TRBV18 with TRBJ2-3, with 14 bases matching TRBD2. V was clipped by 6 bases and J by 0 bases; unmatched bases: 8. The CDR3 has 18 amino acids. Germline V CDR1 and CDR2: KGHSH, LQKENI. CDR3 DNA sequence: TGTGCCAGCTCTGACGGGACTAGCGGGAGATGGAGCACAGATACGCAGTATTTT. Translating gives CASSDGTSGRWSTDTQYF.

V usage is TRBV19 and J usage is TRBJ1-4; D ambiguous. The CDR3 totals 15 residues. The V gene's germline CDR1 is LNHDA and CDR2 SQIVND (reference sequence). V gave up 2 bases and J gave up 5 bases, with 12 bases separating them. DNA of the CDR3: TGTGCCAGTAGTATACTGAGGGCCCCGAATGAAAAACTGTTTTTT. Amino acids: CASSILRAPNEKLFF.

The V and J genes are TRBV5-1 and TRBJ2-4; 8 bases map to TRBD1. The CDR3 is 15 residues long. The J segment lost 2 bases and the V segment lost 0 bases, leaving 1 base of the junction unmatched. Germline V gene data show CDR1 as SGHRS and CDR2 as YFSETQ. The DNA for the CDR3 is TGCGCCAGCAGCTTGGGACAGGGGTCCAAAAACATTCAGTACTTC. Protein: CASSLGQGSKNIQYF.

The V call is TRBV5-1, the J call TRBJ2-7; possible D gene TRBD2, 6 bases. V was clipped by 3 bases and J by 3 bases, with 16 bases between them. The CDR3 is 15 amino acids. Germline CDR1 SGHRS, CDR2 YFSETQ. The CDR3 DNA reads as TGCGCCAGCAGCTCAGAAGTAGCGGTTCACTACGAGCAGTACTTC. This sequence encodes CASSSEVAVHYEQYF. Complete variable domain (other parts from reference TRBV5-1 and TRBJ2-7): KAGVTQTPRYLIKTRGQQVTLSCSPISGHRSVSWYQQTPGQGLQFLFEYFSETQRNKGNFPGRFSGRQFSNSRSEMNVSTLELGDSALYLCASSSEVAVHYEQYFGPGTRLTVT.

V usage is TRBV3-1 (or the pseudogene TRBV3-2) and J usage is TRBJ2-7, with TRBD2 matching over 13 bases. V lost 3 bases to trimming and J lost 5 bases; unmatched junction nucleotides: 10. CDR3 length: 17 amino acids. CDR1 and CDR2 (germline): LGHDT, YNNKEL (reference sequence). CDR3 DNA sequence: TGTGCCAGCAGCCAGGCCGGACTAGCGGGAGCGTCCCACGAGCAGTACTTC. This codes for CASSQAGLAGASHEQYF.

The V gene is TRBV30, the J gene TRBJ2-1; possible D gene TRBD1, 6 bases. The ends were cut back, 6 bases at V and 2 bases at J, with 14 bases in the middle. Germline V gene sequence: CDR1 GTSNPN, CDR2 SVGIG (reference sequence). The CDR3 contains 14 residues. The CDR3 loop is CACHGQRTYNEQFF. CDR3 nucleotides: TGTGCCTGTCACGGACAGAGAACCTACAATGAGCAGTTCTTC.